The 24 T cell receptor beta chains given below trace back to one sample, sequenced in a study of shared clonotypes between healthy human individuals. Assay: immunoSEQ multiplex PCR; the TCRdb copy retains only in-frame clones and omits some. The table records roughly 2.6 million clones, about 92% of them present only once. Sequenced: naive CD4+ T cells sorted from blood. Indicated subset: CD45RA+ positively selected. These receptors all stem from a man aged 18 to 29 in good health.

V and J are TRBV19 and TRBJ2-2; D remains unclear. V shed 4 bases and J shed 1 base, with 7 bases lying between them. The CDR3 is made up of 14 amino acids. The germline gives CDR1 LNHDA, CDR2 SQIVND (reference sequence). DNA for the CDR3: TGTGCCAGTAGTAATCACCAGAACACCGGGGAGCTGTTTTTT. It encodes CASSNHQNTGELFF.

The CDR3 here is CASSLGGTGGQETQYF. As DNA, the CDR3 is TGTGCCAGCAGCTTAGGGGGGACAGGGGGCCAGGAGACCCAGTACTTC. This chain links TRBV7-8 with TRBJ2-5, with 12 bases aligning to TRBD1. The germline CDR1 and CDR2 sequences are SGHVS and FQNEAQ. The V segment lost 1 base and the J segment 5 bases; nucleotides outside the gene matches: 5. CDR3 length: 16 residues.

V and J are TRBV28 and TRBJ1-1; D unresolved. The CDR3 has 15 residues. Trimming cost V 0 bases and J 2 bases, with 10 bases left between them. Germline-derived CDR1 and CDR2 are MDHEN and SYDVKM. The CDR3 region is CASSLWGRINTEAFF. Written as DNA, the CDR3 is TGTGCCAGCAGTTTATGGGGCAGGATCAACACTGAAGCTTTCTTT.

The chain uses TRBV27 and TRBJ2-5; 10 bases line up with TRBD2. There are 15 residues in the CDR3. Germline CDR1 MNHEY, CDR2 SMNVEV (reference sequence). Germline trimming cut 8 bases from V and 2 bases from J; bases unmatched to any gene: 8. DNA for the CDR3: TGTGCCAGCGGGGACTATAGCGGGGGGCAAGAGACCCAGTACTTC. This translates into CASGDYSGGQETQYF.

In its sample, this clone was seen a few times. V is TRBV10-1 and J is TRBJ1-6; D remains unclear. The CDR3 runs 14 residues. Germline CDR1 is WNHNN and CDR2 is SYGVQD (reference sequence). The V and J ends lost 3 bases and 7 bases respectively, with 10 bases between them. The CDR3 loop reads CASSETGLNSPLHF. In DNA, the CDR3 is TGCGCCAGCAGTGAAACTGGATTGAATTCACCCCTCCACTTT.

The chain uses TRBV5-4 and TRBJ1-2; TRBD1 matches at 10 bases. Germline V gene sequence: CDR1 SGHNT, CDR2 YYREEE (reference sequence). Trimming cost V 4 bases and J 6 bases; bases outside gene matches: 6. This CDR3 contains 14 residues. CDR3 in amino acids: CASSAMGQGNGYTF. Here the CDR3 DNA reads TGTGCCAGCAGCGCCATGGGACAGGGGAATGGCTACACCTTC. Using reference TRBV5-4 and TRBJ1-2 for the parts outside the CDR3, the full variable domain is ETGVTQSPTHLIKTRGQQVTLRCSSQSGHNTVSWYQQALGQGPQFIFQYYREEENGRGNFPPRFSGLQFPNYSSELNVNALELDDSALYLCASSAMGQGNGYTFGSGTRLTVV.

The chain carries TRBV18 and TRBJ2-5; 8 bases fit TRBD2. The CDR3 totals 15 residues. Per germline, CDR1 KGHSH and CDR2 LQKENI. The V and J ends lost 0 bases and 3 bases, in that order; junction bases with no gene match: 3. The CDR3 DNA is TGTGCCAGCTCACCACCGTCGGGACTAGAAGAGACCCAGTACTTC. Its translation: CASSPPSGLEETQYF.

The genes are TRBV2 and TRBJ2-4; 7 bases match TRBD1. CDR1 is SNHLY, CDR2 FYNNEI, per germline. The CDR3 consists of 13 residues. V lost 5 bases to trimming and J lost 8 bases; unmatched junction nucleotides: 6. This CDR3 is CASSLDRTDIQYF. The CDR3 DNA reads TGTGCCAGCAGTCTGGACAGGACGGACATTCAGTACTTC.

The V and J genes are TRBV5-4 and TRBJ2-7; D might be TRBD2 (5 bases). Per germline, CDR1 SGHNT and CDR2 YYREEE (reference sequence). CDR3 length: 12 amino acids. V lost 4 bases to trimming and J lost 4 bases, with 9 bases between them. The CDR3 DNA reads as TGTGCCAGCAGCGTGTCGGGGTACGAGCAGTACTTC. As protein: CASSVSGYEQYF. Full variable domain (outside the CDR3, taken from reference TRBV5-4 and TRBJ2-7): ETGVTQSPTHLIKTRGQQVTLRCSSQSGHNTVSWYQQALGQGPQFIFQYYREEENGRGNFPPRFSGLQFPNYSSELNVNALELDDSALYLCASSVSGYEQYFGPGTRLTVT.

This rearrangement joins TRBV4-2 to TRBJ2-2; D is possibly TRBD1 or TRBD2 (5 bases each). Germline loops: CDR1 LGHNA, CDR2 YNFKEQ. Trimming removed 0 bases from V and 6 bases from J, with 8 bases in between. The CDR3 is 14 residues long. Here the CDR3 DNA reads TGTGCCAGCAGCCAAGAAGAGGGGTCCGGGGAGCTGTTTTTT. Encoded protein: CASSQEEGSGELFF.

A remark on this clone: The sample holds other DNA sequences that translate to the same CDR3. V is TRBV6-5 and J is TRBJ2-7; D is unresolved. Trimming pared 5 bases from V and 0 bases from J, leaving 11 bases between. This CDR3 is 14 amino acids long. Germline CDR1 reads MNHEY; CDR2 reads SVGAGI. CDR3 sequence: CASSPGTRSYEQYF. CDR3 in DNA: TGTGCCAGCAGTCCAGGTACACGCTCCTACGAGCAGTACTTC.

The chain carries TRBV10-3 and TRBJ2-7, with D tentatively TRBD1 (6 bases). Germline V gives CDR1 ENHRY, CDR2 SYGVKD. The V gene lost 6 bases and the J gene lost 7 bases, with 13 bases spanning the gap. The CDR3 contains 12 residues. This CDR3 reads CAIRDSPVEQYF. The CDR3 DNA is TGTGCCATCAGGGACAGCCCCGTGGAGCAGTACTTC.

The V call is TRBV25-1, the J call TRBJ2-1, with no clear D. The germline V gene encodes CDR1 MGHDK and CDR2 SYGVNS. V was pared by 6 bases and J by 7 bases, with 13 bases between. CDR3 length: 13 residues. CDR3 DNA: TGTGCCAGCAGCCGATCGGACGGGAATGAGCAGTTCTTC. Protein product: CASSRSDGNEQFF.

This chain uses TRBV6-1 with TRBJ2-1; unclear D gene. Deletions cut 2 bases from V and 6 bases from J, with 14 bases between. The CDR3 contains 15 residues. Germline V gene lookup returns CDR1 MNHNS and CDR2 SASEGT. In DNA, the CDR3 is TGTGCCAGCAGTGAACTGCTCCTCTGGGGCAATGAGCAGTTCTTC. This encodes CASSELLLWGNEQFF.

V gene TRBV12-5 combines with J gene TRBJ2-1; 8 nucleotides line up with TRBD2. This CDR3 has 15 amino acids. The trim removed 7 bases at V and 8 bases at J, leaving 13 bases unmatched. Germline V CDR1 and CDR2: LGHNT, FRNRAP. The CDR3 sequence: CASEVGLVGLDEQFF. Here the CDR3 DNA reads TGTGCTAGTGAGGTGGGACTAGTTGGGCTTGATGAGCAGTTCTTC.

This clone was found once. The genes are TRBV2 and TRBJ2-3, with 14 bases aligning to TRBD2. This CDR3 has 16 residues. The J segment lost 4 bases and the V segment lost 5 bases, leaving 5 bases of the junction unmatched. Germline V gene sequence: CDR1 SNHLY, CDR2 FYNNEI. Here the CDR3 DNA reads TGTGCCAGCAGTCCAAGGACTAGCGGGGGGTCAGATACGCAGTATTTT. Translated: CASSPRTSGGSDTQYF. Full variable domain (missing parts from reference TRBV2 and TRBJ2-3): EPEVTQTPSHQVTQMGQEVILRCVPISNHLYFYWYRQILGQKVEFLVSFYNNEISEKSEIFDDQFSVERPDGSNFTLKIRSTKLEDSAMYFCASSPRTSGGSDTQYFGPGTRLTVL.

The CDR3 DNA follows: TGTGCCAGTAGTGTCTCGGACAGGGATTACGAGCAGTACTTC. It translates to CASSVSDRDYEQYF. The V and J genes are TRBV19 and TRBJ2-7, with 8 bases fitting TRBD1. V shed 5 bases, J shed 4 bases, and the junction held 7 bases outside the gene matches. The CDR3 extends over 14 amino acids. Germline V gives CDR1 LNHDA, CDR2 SQIVND (reference sequence).

This clone came up once. The V and J genes are TRBV21-1 and TRBJ2-5; the table names TRBD2, a call not compared with the DNA. TRBV21-1 is deemed a pseudogene. The CDR3 covers 13 residues. The CDR3 bases are TGTGCCAGCAGCAAAGGGAGGGGCCGGGCCCAGTACTTC. Its translation: CASSKGRGRAQYF.

This chain links TRBV5-4 with TRBJ2-7, with 10 nucleotides matching TRBD2. Germline V lookup: CDR1 SGHNT, CDR2 YYREEE (reference sequence). The CDR3 contains 14 residues. The ends lost 4 bases at V and 6 bases at J; junction bases unmatched: 7. CDR3 sequence: CASSPDSGRSEQYF. As DNA, the CDR3 is TGTGCCAGCAGCCCGGATAGCGGGAGGTCCGAGCAGTACTTC.

V and J are TRBV5-6 and TRBJ1-5; no firm D call. V lost 3 bases to trimming and J lost 3 bases, with 10 bases between them. Germline CDR1 SGHDT, CDR2 YYEEEE. The CDR3 is made up of 14 amino acids. This CDR3 is CASSSRADNQPQHF. The DNA of the CDR3 is TGTGCCAGCAGCTCGAGGGCAGACAATCAGCCCCAGCATTTT.

The rearrangement links TRBV5-1 to TRBJ2-3; 7 nucleotides line up with TRBD1. This CDR3 has 13 amino acids. The V segment lost 9 bases and the J segment 2 bases; nucleotides outside the gene matches: 6. CDR1 is SGHRS, CDR2 YFSETQ, per germline. The DNA for the CDR3 is TGCGCCACCAGGACAGGCCCCACAGATACGCAGTATTTT. Translating gives CATRTGPTDTQYF.

J is TRBJ1-5 and V is TRBV7-2, with D possibly TRBD1 on 6 matching bases. Germline CDR1 SGHTA, CDR2 FQGNSA. The V end was cut by 1 base, the J end by 7 bases, with 14 bases between. This CDR3 has 15 amino acids. Here the CDR3 reads CASSLVQGIGQPQHF. The CDR3 DNA follows: TGTGCCAGCAGCTTAGTACAGGGAATCGGGCAGCCCCAGCATTTT. Together with reference TRBV7-2 and TRBJ1-5, the CDR3 gives the full variable domain: GAGVSQSPSNKVTEKGKDVELRCDPISGHTALYWYRQSLGQGLEFLIYFQGNSAPDKSGLPSDRFSAERTGGSVSTLTIQRTQQEDSAVYLCASSLVQGIGQPQHFGDGTRLSIL.

This sequence joins TRBV6-6 and TRBJ2-1; tentatively, D is TRBD1 or TRBD2 (5 bases each). The CDR3 is 12 residues long. In germline, CDR1 is MNHNY, CDR2 SVGAGI (reference sequence). Trimming shortened V by 5 bases and J by 6 bases, and 8 bases separated the two germline ends. This chain's CDR3 is CASSAGTNEQFF. CDR3 DNA: TGTGCCAGCAGTGCCGGGACCAATGAGCAGTTCTTC.

The chain employs TRBV5-4 and TRBJ1-4; D might be TRBD1 (6 bases). Trimming took off 5 bases at V and 8 bases at J, with 19 bases between the two ends. The V gene's germline CDR1 is SGHNT and CDR2 YYREEE (reference sequence). The CDR3 consists of 15 residues. CDR3: CASSFRGGAEEKLFF. The CDR3 DNA follows: TGTGCCAGCAGTTTCCGTGGGGGGGCGGAAGAAAAACTGTTTTTT.